These 20 T cell receptor beta chains share one sample of origin, sequenced in a study of cytomegalovirus exposure and HLA in healthy donors (dated by TCRdb to about 2017). Libraries were constructed by the immunoSEQ multiplex PCR assay. For the multiplex PCR, a mixture combining 60 forward primers for TCR Vbeta segments and 13 reverse primers for TCR Jbeta segments was used. TCRdb obtained this table from immuneACCESS and retained in-frame rearrangements with V and J assigned. These tables miss some clones; where compared with another copy, unresolved V genes account for less than half of the shortfall, and the remainder is unexplained. Counted in this sample were tens of thousands of clones; approximately 65% of them appeared once. The top ten hold about 6% of the sample. Sequences were obtained from PBMCs. The receptors shown here come from a man aged 30 to 45 in good health and CMV-seronegative.

V usage is TRBV7-2 and J usage is TRBJ2-1; the match to TRBD2 covers 9 bases. This CDR3 region has 15 residues. Trimming removed 0 bases from V and 11 bases from J; junction bases left unmatched: 8. Per germline, CDR1 SGHTA and CDR2 FQGNSA. CDR3 protein: CASSLAPLAGFQQFF. The CDR3 DNA is TGTGCCAGCAGCTTAGCGCCGCTAGCGGGATTCCAGCAGTTCTTC.

This CDR3 is CASRTGINEQFF. In nucleotides, the CDR3 is TGTGCCAGCCGGACAGGGATCAATGAGCAGTTCTTC. The V gene is TRBV6-5, the J gene TRBJ2-1; 8 bases are a match to TRBD1. V gave up 8 bases and J gave up 6 bases; unmatched junction bases: 3. CDR1 and CDR2 from the germline V gene are MNHEY and SVGAGI. This CDR3 spans 12 amino acids.

The chain employs TRBV19 and TRBJ1-2, with TRBD1 matching over 9 bases. Germline V CDR1 and CDR2: LNHDA, SQIVND (reference sequence). The CDR3 consists of 11 residues. Losses at the gene ends were 10 bases for V and 8 bases for J; bases not matched to a gene: 5. The CDR3 nucleotides are TGTGCCACCGGGACAGGGACGGGCTACACCTTC. Its translation: CATGTGTGYTF.

The V and J genes are TRBV6-1 and TRBJ2-7; perhaps TRBD1 as D (5 bases). CDR1 and CDR2 (germline): MNHNS, SASEGT. V was pared by 3 bases and J by 2 bases, with 14 bases between. The CDR3 runs 15 residues. In DNA form, the CDR3 reads TGTGCCAGCAGTGATTATAGGGGCGGTGCCTACGAGCAGTACTTC. Its protein product is CASSDYRGGAYEQYF.

V gene TRBV2 combines with J gene TRBJ1-1; D remains ambiguous. The germline gives CDR1 SNHLY, CDR2 FYNNEI. Trimming took off 8 bases at V and 4 bases at J, with 11 bases between the two ends. This CDR3 has 12 amino acids. CDR3 bases: TGTGCCAGCGGTACGCCGGTCACTGAAGCTTTCTTT. As protein: CASGTPVTEAFF.

This chain connects TRBV23-1 to TRBJ1-2; D call uncertain. TRBV23-1 qualifies as an ORF whose function is uncertain. This CDR3 has 16 amino acids. V lost 1 base and J lost 4, with 16 bases in between. The CDR3 DNA is TGCGCCAGCAGTCAATGGGAAAATGGCGGGTGCTATGGCTACACCTTC. Translating gives CASSQWENGGCYGYTF.

This clone was found once. This chain links TRBV9 with TRBJ2-3, with D possibly matching TRBD2 (6 bases). Germline assignment: CDR1 SGDLS and CDR2 YYNGEE. The CDR3 covers 16 residues. V shed 0 bases and J shed 0 bases, with 11 bases lying between them. The CDR3 sequence: CASSVVSGVSTDTQYF. The DNA for the CDR3 is TGTGCCAGCAGCGTAGTTAGCGGAGTTAGCACAGATACGCAGTATTTT.

The chain couples TRBV5-1 to TRBJ2-7, with D possibly matching TRBD1 (5 bases). CDR1 is SGHRS, CDR2 YFSETQ, per germline. Trimming stripped 5 bases from V and 4 bases from J, with 13 bases between. This CDR3 has 13 amino acids. The CDR3 coding sequence is TGCGCCAGCAGGGAGCCAGGGTTTTACGAGCAGTACTTC. This encodes CASREPGFYEQYF. The full variable domain, its missing parts supplied by reference TRBV5-1 and TRBJ2-7, is KAGVTQTPRYLIKTRGQQVTLSCSPISGHRSVSWYQQTPGQGLQFLFEYFSETQRNKGNFPGRFSGRQFSNSRSEMNVSTLELGDSALYLCASREPGFYEQYFGPGTRLTVT.

This clone has a single count. V and J are TRBV10-2 and TRBJ2-7, with D maybe TRBD1 (7 bases). CDR1 and CDR2 from the germline V gene are WSHSY and SAAADI. The CDR3 sequence is 15 residues long. Deletions cut 3 bases from V and 7 bases from J, with 19 bases between. CDR3 bases: TGCGCCAGCAGTGACGTGGCAGGGGGGTCGAGGGAGCAGTACTTC. The encoded protein is CASSDVAGGSREQYF.

This clone has only a few counts. The conserved phenylalanine or tryptophan is not found at the CDR3 terminus, so this likely reflects a read error. The chain couples TRBV7-6 to TRBJ2-2; 10 nucleotides align to TRBD1. In germline, CDR1 is SGHVS, CDR2 FNYEAQ. V shed 6 bases and J 4 bases; nucleotides not matched to a gene: 8. The CDR3 sequence is 16 residues long. Here the CDR3 reads CASSLRQGAVTGELFV. The CDR3 DNA reads as TGTGCCAGCAGTCTCAGACAGGGGGCGGTCACCGGGGAGCTGTTTGTT.

The CDR3 DNA is TGTGCCAGCAGGCAAACAGCCCAAGACACAGATACGCAGTATTTT. Translation: CASRQTAQDTDTQYF. This chain joins TRBV28 and TRBJ2-3; D remains unclear. CDR1 is MDHEN and CDR2 is SYDVKM in the germline V gene. V lost 6 bases and J 2 bases, leaving 15 bases between the germline ends. The CDR3 contains 15 residues.

V usage is TRBV7-9 and J usage is TRBJ2-7; 10 bases fit TRBD1. CDR1 is SEHNR, CDR2 FQNEAQ, per germline (reference sequence). V dropped 5 bases and J dropped 7; count of bases not matched to a gene: 5. The CDR3 runs 13 residues. CDR3 loop: CASSPGQGREQYF. In DNA, the CDR3 is TGTGCCAGCAGCCCGGGACAGGGGAGAGAGCAGTACTTC.

The sample holds one count of this clone. The V gene is TRBV7-2, the J gene TRBJ2-1; 7 bases agree with TRBD2. V dropped 3 bases and J dropped 9; count of bases not matched to a gene: 8. Per germline, CDR1 SGHTA and CDR2 FQGNSA. The CDR3 consists of 14 residues. In DNA, the CDR3 is TGTGCCAGCAGCTTCAGCGGGAATTTCGGTGAGCAGTTCTTC. The encoded protein is CASSFSGNFGEQFF.

The chain links TRBV11-2 to TRBJ2-7; TRBD1 matches 9 bases. Germline CDR1 and CDR2: SGHAT and FQNNGV. The junction had 20 bases not matched to a gene; V was cut back by 0 bases and J by 5 bases. This CDR3 region has 20 residues. The CDR3 loop reads CASSLDWTGALLAGWDEQYF. CDR3 DNA: TGTGCCAGCAGCTTAGATTGGACAGGGGCCTTACTAGCAGGGTGGGACGAGCAGTACTTC.

The V gene is TRBV5-1, the J gene TRBJ2-7, with D tentatively TRBD2 (6 bases). CDR1 is SGHRS and CDR2 is YFSETQ in the germline V gene. V lost 0 bases to trimming and J lost 0 bases, with 13 bases between them. The CDR3 runs to 16 residues. The CDR3 DNA is TGCGCCAGCAGCTTGGATTTCGTCGGGAGCTCCTACGAGCAGTACTTC. This translates into CASSLDFVGSSYEQYF.

This chain uses TRBV2 with TRBJ1-5, with TRBD1 identical over 8 bases. This CDR3 comprises 14 residues. Germline V gene sequence: CDR1 SNHLY, CDR2 FYNNEI. The V and J ends lost 6 bases and 7 bases, in that order; junction bases with no gene match: 8. CDR3 sequence reads: CASRADRGKQPQHF. CDR3 bases: TGTGCCAGCAGAGCCGACAGGGGAAAACAGCCCCAGCATTTT.

The chain employs TRBV5-6 and TRBJ2-5; 8 bases match TRBD2. Germline lookup yields CDR1 SGHDT and CDR2 YYEEEE. The CDR3 covers 19 residues. Losses at the gene ends were 5 bases for V and 2 bases for J; bases not matched to a gene: 20. DNA of the CDR3: TGTGCCAGCAGTCCGACCCACCGACTAGCGCCAGATAGTCAAGAGACCCAGTACTTC. It encodes CASSPTHRLAPDSQETQYF.

The V call is TRBV10-1, the J call TRBJ2-1, with unresolved D. The V and J ends lost 3 bases and 8 bases respectively, with 5 bases between them. The CDR3 is 11 residues long. Germline V gene lookup returns CDR1 WNHNN and CDR2 SYGVQD (reference sequence). The CDR3 loop reads CASSERDEQFF. CDR3 bases: TGCGCCAGCAGTGAACGGGATGAGCAGTTCTTC.

The chain carries TRBV30 and TRBJ2-1; 13 bases are shared with TRBD2. After removal of 0 bases from V and 9 bases from J, the junction contained 5 bases not matched to a gene. Germline-derived CDR1 and CDR2 are GTSNPN and SVGIG (reference sequence). The CDR3 runs 15 residues. This chain's CDR3 is CAWSVLAGGPGEQFF. The CDR3 bases are TGTGCCTGGAGTGTACTAGCGGGAGGGCCCGGTGAGCAGTTCTTC.

This sequence joins TRBV5-1 and TRBJ2-7, with a possible D match to TRBD2 (6 bases). The ends were cut back, 2 bases at V and 0 bases at J, with 12 bases in the middle. Germline lookup yields CDR1 SGHRS and CDR2 YFSETQ. The length of the CDR3 is 15 residues. CDR3 amino acids: CASSLGGAFSYEQYF. CDR3 bases: TGCGCCAGCAGCTTAGGCGGGGCTTTCTCCTACGAGCAGTACTTC.